These 8 T cell receptor beta chains originate from one sample sequenced in a study of shared clonotypes between healthy human individuals. Naive CD8 populations comprised CD45RO-negative cells positively selected for CCR7, excluding terminally differentiated effector memory CD45RA+ cells. Some clones are missing from TCRdb's copy, which holds only in-frame ones; the method was immunoSEQ multiplex PCR. The top ten clones hold roughly 1.7% of a sample with about 2.2 million clones, about 94% of them seen once. The sample was naive CD8+ T cells from PBMCs. The source is a man between 18 and 35 years old in good health. Some clones in this sample may be carry-over from other donors' samples.

The V gene is TRBV4-3, the J gene TRBJ2-5; no reliable D call. The J call may be incorrect, as the DNA end agrees better with TRBJ2-7. CDR1 LGHNA and CDR2 YSLEER come from the germline V gene. This CDR3 contains 14 residues. CDR3 DNA: TGCGCCAGCAGCCAAGGTGCCGGTGCCTACGAGCAGTACTTC. It yields the protein CASSQGAGAYEQYF.

The CDR3, as DNA: TGTGCCAGCACTAGGGGGGCCACTGAAGCTTTCTTT. Translation: CASTRGATEAFF. V usage is TRBV19 and J usage is TRBJ1-1; TRBD1 might be the D (6 bases). CDR3 size: 12 residues. The germline V gene encodes CDR1 LNHDA and CDR2 SQIVND (reference sequence). Trimming cost V 9 bases and J 4 bases, with 12 bases left between them.

This chain uses TRBV19 with TRBJ1-5; TRBD1 matches at 9 bases. CDR1 is LNHDA and CDR2 is SQIVND in the germline V gene (reference sequence). Trimming took 8 bases from V and 6 from J; bases not matched to a gene: 5. The CDR3 covers 13 residues. The CDR3 region has the DNA TGTGCCAGTGGAGGACAGGGGATTCAGCCCCAGCATTTT. It is translated as CASGGQGIQPQHF.

The V and J genes are TRBV5-1 and TRBJ2-1; no clear D. CDR3 length: 14 residues. Germline V lookup: CDR1 SGHRS, CDR2 YFSETQ. Deletions cut 4 bases from V and 1 base from J, with 9 bases between. CDR3 coding DNA: TGCGCCAGCAGCCAAAGAAATTCCTACAATGAGCAGTTCTTC. This codes for CASSQRNSYNEQFF.

V is TRBV2 and J is TRBJ2-6; D ambiguous. The CDR3 runs 17 residues. Germline assignment: CDR1 SNHLY and CDR2 FYNNEI. The V and J ends lost 2 bases and 2 bases respectively, with 13 bases between them. This CDR3 is CASSESLSPAGANVLTF. The CDR3 nucleotides read TGTGCCAGCAGTGAATCGTTAAGTCCCGCTGGGGCCAACGTCCTGACTTTC.

The V gene is TRBV4-1, the J gene TRBJ2-7, with D unresolved. With 2 bases removed from V and 4 bases from J, the gap between germline ends came to 12 bases. Germline V gene lookup returns CDR1 MGHRA and CDR2 YSYEKL. The CDR3 contains 14 residues. The CDR3 region has the DNA TGCGCCAGCAGCCAAAGGAGCAAGGGATACGAGCAGTACTTC. The encoded protein is CASSQRSKGYEQYF.

This clone appeared once. This chain connects TRBV5-1 to TRBJ1-5; 7 nucleotides align to TRBD1. This CDR3 is 15 amino acids long. The J segment lost 3 bases and the V segment lost 0 bases, leaving 3 bases of the junction unmatched. From germline, CDR1 is SGHRS and CDR2 YFSETQ. In DNA form, the CDR3 reads TGCGCCAGCAGCTTGGCCGGGACAGTCAATCAGCCCCAGCATTTT. Amino acid sequence: CASSLAGTVNQPQHF. Variable domain in full (rest from reference TRBV5-1 and TRBJ1-5): KAGVTQTPRYLIKTRGQQVTLSCSPISGHRSVSWYQQTPGQGLQFLFEYFSETQRNKGNFPGRFSGRQFSNSRSEMNVSTLELGDSALYLCASSLAGTVNQPQHFGDGTRLSIL.

J is TRBJ2-2 and V is TRBV6-6; D is undetermined. Germline V gene lookup returns CDR1 MNHNY and CDR2 SVGAGI (reference sequence). CDR3 size: 16 residues. Trimming shortened V by 3 bases and J by 3 bases, and 14 bases separated the two germline ends. The CDR3 DNA reads as TGTGCCAGCAGTTATCCGGCGTCCCGGGACACCGGGGAGCTGTTTTTT. Translation gives CASSYPASRDTGELFF.